A single sample gave rise to the 3 T cell receptor beta chains below, sequenced in a study of vaccination and CD4 T cells after COVID-19. The treatment is: approximately 11-day PBMC culture with coronavirus spike peptide pools or control peptides (ViraFEST assay). What these receptors recognize is not known. Cultured CD4+ T-cell DNA underwent Oncomine TCR Beta short-read sequencing. TCRdb independently ran MiXCR on the PCR reads; one entry per CDR3 protein. This sample yields 15,000 to 20,000 distinct CDR3 sequences, of which 61% are seen a single time; roughly 10% belongs to the top ten. Input material: CD4+ T cells from blood, cultured in vitro. All receptors derive from a human donor who had recovered from COVID-19.

This chain joins TRBV6-2 or TRBV6-3 and TRBJ1-1; 8 nucleotides line up with TRBD1. Germline lookup yields CDR1 MNHEY and CDR2 SVGEGT. The CDR3 extends over 14 amino acids. V shed 6 bases, J shed 3 bases, and the junction held 6 bases outside the gene matches. CDR3 in amino acids: CASSPRDRYTEAFF. CDR3 DNA sequence: TGTGCCAGCAGCCCGAGGGACAGGTACACTGAAGCTTTCTTT.

This chain uses TRBV5-1 with TRBJ2-5; D gene ambiguous. Trimming left V 2 bases short and J 0 bases short, with 11 bases between. CDR3 length: 15 amino acids. Germline-derived CDR1 and CDR2 are SGHRS and YFSETQ. CDR3 nucleotide sequence: TGCGCCAGCAGCTTTACGGCAGACAACCAAGAGACCCAGTACTTC. Translation: CASSFTADNQETQYF. The whole variable domain, filled in from reference TRBV5-1 and TRBJ2-5, reads KAGVTQTPRYLIKTRGQQVTLSCSPISGHRSVSWYQQTPGQGLQFLFEYFSETQRNKGNFPGRFSGRQFSNSRSEMNVSTLELGDSALYLCASSFTADNQETQYFGPGTRLLVL.

The count of this clonotype is one. This chain connects TRBV27 to TRBJ1-5, with D tentatively TRBD1 (5 bases). V shed 5 bases and J shed 3 bases, with 11 bases lying between them. This CDR3 has 14 residues. CDR1 MNHEY and CDR2 SMNVEV come from the germline V gene (reference sequence). CDR3 bases: TGTGCCAGCAGTCTCGCCAGGGCCAATCAGCCCCAGCATTTT. Protein: CASSLARANQPQHF.